The present T cell receptor beta chain was sequenced within a study of blood T cells in healthy people across ages. Caucasian individuals from Russia who were healthy and aged roughly 6 to 95 acted as donors. The draw of peripheral blood yielded ten milliliters from each donor. A J-beta primer mix and a sample-barcoded 5' primer were used in a second PCR of about 6 to 12 cycles. Using its own MiXCR run on the 5' RACE reads, TCRdb lists one record per CDR3 protein. The repertoire holds approximately 900,000 distinct CDR3 sequences, about 29% seen once, with around 9.6% in the top ten. The CDR3 loop spans 18 amino acids. The junction had 19 bases not matched to a gene; V was cut back by 3 bases and J by 4 bases. Per the germline V gene, CDR1 is DFQATT and CDR2 is SNEGSKA (reference sequence). A further study also used this sample, focusing on T cells of mothers and their children. Turning to that study: Every mother supplied over 8 million TCR beta CDR3 reads and every child a few million. T cell clones that were persistent and microchimeric went undetected.

The sequenced sample was blood. The sequence was obtained from a woman in her thirties or forties in good health. The chain has TRBV20-1 and TRBJ1-2; 8 bases are shared with TRBD1. CDR3 protein: CSASTVGTGSELIYGYTF. CDR3 in DNA: TGCAGTGCTAGTACGGTCGGGACAGGCTCAGAGCTCATCTATGGCTACACCTTC.